The clone carrying this T cell receptor beta chain was recorded only once. The antigen remains undetermined. The sample is drawn from a study of cytomegalovirus exposure and HLA in healthy donors. Study information: When 350 to 500 donors were genotyped, roughly 80% of them were found to fall in the Caucasian-associated ancestry cluster. Study results and limitations: Presence/absence results assume similar sequencing depth per donor, which may not hold. Earlier results showed most TCR beta V segments being productive about 87% or about 30% of the time.

V dropped 5 bases and J dropped 1; count of bases not matched to a gene: 4. This CDR3 is built from 16 residues. Germline loops: CDR1 MDHEN, CDR2 SYDVKM. A multiplex PCR was run with 60 Vbeta primers and 13 Jbeta primers. Sequencing was performed with immunoSEQ multiplex PCR; in TCRdb, only in-frame clones are kept and a portion is missing. The sample lists some 100,000 clones, roughly four fifths seen once, with approximately 16% in the top ten. The TCR was taken from a man between 50 and 59 years old in good health and CMV-seropositive. The sequencing sample was made of PBMCs. The chain joins TRBV28 to TRBJ2-3; 12 bases map to TRBD2. This CDR3 reads CASSLRLAGGTDTQYF. The CDR3 DNA follows: TGTGCCAGCAGTCTCCGACTAGCGGGAGGCACAGATACGCAGTATTTT.